One and the same sample provided the 27 T cell receptor beta chains below, sequenced in a study of T-cell memory formation after mild COVID-19. MiXCR, applied by TCRdb to the 5' RACE reads, yields one record per CDR3 protein. This table holds a few hundred thousand distinct CDR3 sequences, roughly 26% found once. The material sequenced was PBMCs or a T cell subset sorted from them (not recorded which). The receptors come from an adult woman who had mild COVID-19 (a few samples of this study predate the infection). Cell type and time point are not known.

Only a few counts were recorded for this clonotype. The J gene is TRBJ2-2, the V gene TRBV2; TRBD2 aligns across 7 bases. Germline loops: CDR1 SNHLY, CDR2 FYNNEI. The trim removed 10 bases at V and 0 bases at J, leaving 8 bases unmatched. CDR3 size: 15 residues. DNA for the CDR3: TGTGCCACGACGGGGGGAGGGGCGAACACCGGGGAGCTGTTTTTT. It is translated as CATTGGGANTGELFF.

V and J are TRBV20-1 and TRBJ1-6; no clear D. Germline loops: CDR1 DFQATT, CDR2 SNEGSKA (reference sequence). Between the trimmed V and J ends, which lost 6 bases and 8 bases, there was a span of 23 bases. This CDR3 contains 16 residues. CDR3 protein: CSAGRLRSPFDSPLHF. The CDR3, as DNA: TGCAGTGCCGGGAGGTTGCGAAGTCCGTTTGATTCACCCCTCCACTTT.

The chain carries TRBV7-9 and TRBJ1-5, with a weak D call TRBD1 (5 bases). CDR1 and CDR2 from the germline V gene are SEHNR and FQNEAQ (reference sequence). This CDR3 has 13 amino acids. V was pared by 2 bases and J by 11 bases, with 13 bases between. CDR3 sequence (DNA): TGTGCCAGCAGCTTAACGGGGGGGGAGGCCCAGCATTTT. It encodes CASSLTGGEAQHF.

The sample holds a few counts of this clonotype. The gene calls are TRBV20-1 and TRBJ2-3, with TRBD1 matching 8 bases. The CDR3 has 15 residues. Unmatched junction bases numbered 4, after V lost 0 bases and J lost 2 bases. Germline-derived CDR1 and CDR2 are DFQATT and SNEGSKA (reference sequence). The CDR3, as DNA: TGCAGTGCTAGAGAACAGGGGGTCTCCACAGATACGCAGTATTTT. It yields the protein CSAREQGVSTDTQYF.

The J gene is TRBJ2-1, the V gene TRBV7-3, with 10 positions matching TRBD2. Trimming took 8 bases from V and 14 from J; bases not matched to a gene: 6. The CDR3 covers 11 residues. Germline lookup yields CDR1 SGHTA and CDR2 FQGTGA. CDR3 sequence (DNA): TGTGCCAGCGGCCTAGCGGGAGTAAAGTTCTTC. This codes for CASGLAGVKFF.

The gene calls are TRBV20-1 and TRBJ2-4; TRBD1 might be the D (6 bases). With 0 bases removed from V and 0 bases from J, the gap between germline ends came to 12 bases. CDR1 is DFQATT, CDR2 SNEGSKA, per germline (reference sequence). This CDR3 has 16 residues. CDR3 nucleotide sequence: TGCAGTGCTAGAGAGGGCAGGGGTCTAGCCAAAAACATTCAGTACTTC. The encoded protein is CSAREGRGLAKNIQYF.

This sequence joins TRBV12-3 or TRBV12-4 and TRBJ2-3, with TRBD2 identical over 13 bases. Unmatched junction bases numbered 9, after V lost 6 bases and J lost 3 bases. The CDR3 covers 17 residues. Here the CDR3 DNA reads TGTGCCAGCAGCTTCCAACTAGCGGGAGGGATAACAGATACGCAGTATTTT. It is translated as CASSFQLAGGITDTQYF.

The chain has TRBV5-1 and TRBJ2-3, with 9 nucleotides matching TRBD1. With V trimmed by 4 bases and J by 2 bases, 8 bases remained unmatched. Germline CDR1 and CDR2: SGHRS and YFSETQ. The CDR3 contains 16 residues. The DNA of the CDR3 is TGCGCCAGCAGCGACCACAGGGGGCGTATCACAGATACGCAGTATTTT. Amino acid sequence: CASSDHRGRITDTQYF.

This clonotype was seen at least ten times. V usage is TRBV6-6 and J usage is TRBJ2-5; the D gene is possibly TRBD1 (5 bases). This CDR3 contains 15 residues. From germline, CDR1 is MNHNY and CDR2 SVGAGI (reference sequence). V dropped 7 bases and J dropped 3 bases, with 18 bases sitting between them. CDR3 loop: CASKKGVGREETQYF. The CDR3 DNA is TGTGCCAGCAAGAAAGGAGTGGGGCGAGAAGAGACCCAGTACTTC.

This clonotype was counted between two and nine times. V and J are TRBV24-1 and TRBJ2-1; 10 positions agree with TRBD2. The CDR3 totals 17 residues. Looked up from germline, CDR1 is KGHDR and CDR2 is SFDVKD. Trimming cost V 0 bases and J 8 bases; bases outside gene matches: 9. DNA for the CDR3: TGTGCCACCAGTGATTTGTATGCTAGCGGGAGTGAGGATGAGCAGTTCTTC. It is translated as CATSDLYASGSEDEQFF.

In regard to this clonotype: No conserved phenylalanine or tryptophan is present at the end of the CDR3, so a read error is the likely explanation. Because the CDR3's place on the DNA is in doubt, the DNA is left out and the CDR3 is given as listed by TCRdb. J is TRBJ2-3 and V is TRBV21-1; TRBD2, the D gene given by the table, was not confirmed from the DNA. TRBV21-1 is a pseudogene. The CDR3 is made up of 9 amino acids, end residues included. CDR3 sequence: CATTPGLVG.

The rearrangement joins TRBV2 to TRBJ1-4; D is perhaps TRBD1 (6 bases). The germline V gene encodes CDR1 SNHLY and CDR2 FYNNEI. Trimming took off 6 bases at V and 8 bases at J, with 16 bases between the two ends. This CDR3 is 14 amino acids long. The CDR3 is CASSGTIGGEKLFF. DNA for the CDR3: TGTGCCAGCAGCGGGACAATCGGAGGGGAAAAACTGTTTTTT.

This clonotype has just a few counts. J is TRBJ2-6 and V is TRBV29-1; no definite D call. CDR3 length equals 12 residues. Germline V gives CDR1 SQVTM, CDR2 ANQGSEA. Deletions cut 4 bases from V and 2 bases from J, with 3 bases between. CDR3 DNA sequence: TGCAGCGTTGCCCCTGGGGCCAACGTCCTGACTTTC. Protein: CSVAPGANVLTF.

The chain joins TRBV7-9 to TRBJ2-1, with TRBD2 matching over 7 bases. The CDR3 spans 14 residues. V was clipped by 4 bases and J by 5 bases; unmatched bases: 5. Germline CDR1 SEHNR, CDR2 FQNEAQ (reference sequence). CDR3 residues: CASSSGRGDNEQFF. In DNA form, the CDR3 reads TGTGCCAGCAGCTCAGGGAGGGGAGACAATGAGCAGTTCTTC.

In this sample, this clonotype turned up a few times. The CDR3 region has the DNA TGTGCCAGCAGCTCAGGACAAAACGTTAATGGCTACACCTTC. Amino acid sequence: CASSSGQNVNGYTF. The V and J genes are TRBV5-4 and TRBJ1-2; D might be TRBD1 (5 bases). Trimming took off 3 bases at V and 6 bases at J, with 15 bases between the two ends. The CDR3 extends over 14 amino acids. Germline lookup yields CDR1 SGHNT and CDR2 YYREEE (reference sequence).

This clonotype was found a few times. The chain links TRBV18 to TRBJ2-4, with TRBD2 as a possible D gene (5 bases). With 2 bases removed from V and 9 bases from J, the gap between germline ends came to 14 bases. CDR1 KGHSH and CDR2 LQKENI come from the germline V gene. The CDR3 consists of 14 residues. The CDR3 spells CASSPARGEGIQYF. In DNA, the CDR3 is TGTGCCAGCTCACCAGCGCGCGGCGAGGGCATTCAGTACTTC.

The CDR3 nucleotides read TGCAGTGCCCCCTCGCGTCAGTCCTACAATGAGCAGTTCTTC. Protein product: CSAPSRQSYNEQFF. The rearrangement uses TRBV20-1 and TRBJ2-1; D gene ambiguous. The length of the CDR3 is 14 residues. The germline V and J ends were trimmed by 6 bases and 1 base, with 13 bases remaining between them. Germline V gene sequence: CDR1 DFQATT, CDR2 SNEGSKA (reference sequence).

V gene TRBV20-1 combines with J gene TRBJ1-5; 9 nucleotides agree with TRBD1. The CDR3 covers 15 residues. V shed 6 bases and J 5 bases; nucleotides not matched to a gene: 11. Germline loops: CDR1 DFQATT, CDR2 SNEGSKA (reference sequence). The DNA for the CDR3 is TGCAGTGCCCCACCCGGGACAGGGTACGATCAGCCCCAGCATTTT. Protein: CSAPPGTGYDQPQHF.

The chain links TRBV20-1 to TRBJ1-1; possibly TRBD1 for D (6 bases). This CDR3 has 13 residues. From germline, CDR1 is DFQATT and CDR2 SNEGSKA (reference sequence). The V gene lost 7 bases and the J gene lost 1 base, with 13 bases spanning the gap. This CDR3 reads CSVLQGSNTEAFF. The CDR3 DNA follows: TGCAGTGTCCTACAGGGATCGAACACTGAAGCTTTCTTT.

The chain links TRBV9 to TRBJ2-3, with 9 bases lining up with TRBD2. This CDR3 contains 15 residues. Looked up from germline, CDR1 is SGDLS and CDR2 is YYNGEE. The J segment lost 2 bases and the V segment lost 5 bases, leaving 6 bases of the junction unmatched. The CDR3 DNA is TGTGCCAGCAGGCAGCGGGGGGCCTCCACAGATACGCAGTATTTT. This codes for CASRQRGASTDTQYF.

The gene calls are TRBV6-5 and TRBJ1-1; 7 nucleotides match TRBD1. Germline V gene lookup returns CDR1 MNHEY and CDR2 SVGAGI. This CDR3 is built from 17 residues. The ends lost 6 bases at V and 5 bases at J; junction bases unmatched: 18. This CDR3 is CASSTILRQGSGTEAFF. CDR3 coding DNA: TGTGCCAGCAGCACCATACTCAGACAGGGATCGGGGACTGAAGCTTTCTTT.

The rearrangement links TRBV5-1 to TRBJ2-3, with D perhaps matching TRBD2 (6 bases). This CDR3 has 11 residues. Trimming took 4 bases from V and 6 from J, leaving 6 bases between them. CDR1 is SGHRS, CDR2 YFSETQ, per germline. Here the CDR3 reads CASSREDTQYF. The CDR3 nucleotides are TGCGCCAGCAGCCGGGAGGATACGCAGTATTTT.

The CDR3 DNA is TGTGCCAGCAGCTTGAGGATAACAGCCACCTACGAGCAGTACTTC. Translating gives CASSLRITATYEQYF. The V gene is TRBV5-6, the J gene TRBJ2-7; D is ambiguous. Trimming cost V 1 base and J 2 bases, with 13 bases left between them. In germline, CDR1 is SGHDT, CDR2 YYEEEE. The CDR3 runs 15 residues.

This chain's CDR3 is CASSLAPSVGGELFF. CDR3 sequence (DNA): TGTGCCAGCAGCTTAGCCCCTAGCGTTGGCGGGGAGCTGTTTTTT. V is TRBV7-9 and J is TRBJ2-2, with D possibly TRBD2 on 6 matching bases. V lost 0 bases and J lost 7, with 12 bases in between. This CDR3 contains 15 residues. Germline V gene lookup returns CDR1 SEHNR and CDR2 FQNEAQ (reference sequence).

The CDR3 DNA sequence: TGCGCCAGCAGCCAAGCTATAGGGAACTATGGCTACACCTTC. Translation gives CASSQAIGNYGYTF. The chain combines TRBV4-1 with TRBJ1-2; D is ambiguous. Trimming removed 1 base at V and 2 bases at J, with 8 bases between. The CDR3 has 14 residues. Germline values: CDR1 MGHRA, CDR2 YSYEKL.

The rearrangement joins TRBV7-8 to TRBJ2-5; D is perhaps TRBD2 (6 bases). V was pared by 8 bases and J by 4 bases, with 20 bases between. The CDR3 spans 15 residues. Germline lookup yields CDR1 SGHVS and CDR2 FQNEAQ. CDR3 sequence (DNA): TGTGCCAGCGGAGGGCTCCGTCGGGCGGGAGAGACCCAGTACTTC. Translation gives CASGGLRRAGETQYF.

A single count supports this clonotype. The chain links TRBV6-2 or TRBV6-3 to TRBJ1-1; maybe TRBD1 (5 bases). The V end was cut by 7 bases, the J end by 0 bases, with 12 bases between. CDR1 and CDR2 from the germline V gene are MNHEY and SVGEGT. The CDR3 contains 14 residues. CDR3 nucleotide sequence: TGTGCCAGCACCCAGGGTGCTTTGAACACTGAAGCTTTCTTT. Protein: CASTQGALNTEAFF.